This T cell receptor beta chain emerged from a study of cytomegalovirus exposure and HLA in healthy donors. As for the study in general: From about 170 million T cells, an earlier analysis saw roughly 120 million unique TCR beta sequences.

General observations from the study: When analyzed later, a missense DCLRE1C variant was found to be linked to TCR beta V- and J-gene trimming. In an earlier analysis, in around 590 donors, most V segments appeared productive either ~87% or ~30% of the time.

Regarding this clone: Its matching antigen is unknown.

PCR amplification relied on 60 Vbeta primers (plus 13 Jbeta primers). The data were produced by immunoSEQ multiplex PCR, yet TCRdb's version contains in-frame clones alone and is incomplete. Of about 110,000 clones detected, 71% appear once; the ten largest clones hold 2.5% to 3.5%. The donors gave bone marrow, and they were healthy. This CDR3 is built from 13 residues. Germline CDR1 SGHNT, CDR2 YYREEE (reference sequence). V lost 5 bases to trimming and J lost 6 bases, with 14 bases between them. V usage is TRBV5-4 and J usage is TRBJ1-2; D is perhaps TRBD1 (5 bases). The sequenced sample consisted of PBMCs. This clonotype originated in a female donor in good health and CMV-seronegative. The DNA for the CDR3 is TGTGCCAGCAGTTTTCAGGGAAGAGATGGCTACACCTTC. Its translation: CASSFQGRDGYTF.